A selection of T cell receptor beta chains follows, all from one sample in a study of blood T cell repertoires in COVID-19. Clones were sequenced by immunoSEQ multiplex PCR, and TCRdb holds only the in-frame ones, with some missing. This sample has about 200,000 clones; around 81% occur once, and the top ten carry 7.2%. Sequences were obtained from peripheral blood. These receptors all stem from a woman in her 70s with acute or convalescent COVID-19. CDR3s include the opening cysteine and the closing phenylalanine or tryptophan. Each record gives: J gene, D gene, V gene, clone size, CDR3 protein, CDR3 DNA. A D gene is named only where the DNA matches it firmly. Clone size is shown for a subset of rows, as once, few, many or a class of expanded clone.

>TRBJ2-3|-|TRBV6-5|-
CASSPGDHYTDTQYF
TGTGCCAGCAGCCCAGGGGACCACTACACAGATACGCAGTATTTT
>TRBJ2-7|TRBD1|TRBV14|-
CASSRGGTGVYEQYF
TGTGCCAGCAGCCGCGGAGGGACAGGGGTCTACGAGCAGTACTTC
>TRBJ1-3|TRBD1|TRBV18|few
CASSPRRHDDRANWSGNTIYF
TGTGCCAGCTCACCACGTCGACATGACGACAGGGCGAATTGGTCTGGAAACACCATATATTTT
>TRBJ2-1|-|TRBV5-1|-
CASSLVPGVHNEQFF
TGCGCCAGCAGCTTGGTTCCGGGGGTGCACAATGAGCAGTTCTTC
>TRBJ2-7|-|TRBV12-3/TRBV12-4|once
CAGSSQGYYEQYF
TGTGCCGGCAGTTCACAGGGCTACTACGAGCAGTACTTC
>TRBJ2-1|-|TRBV25-1|-
CASSELGLNEQFF
TGTGCCAGCAGTGAATTGGGCCTCAATGAGCAGTTCTTC
>TRBJ1-5|-|TRBV29-1|once
CSGLRANQPQHF
TGCAGCGGCCTTAGAGCCAATCAGCCCCAGCATTTT
>TRBJ2-6|TRBD2|TRBV9|-
CASSVGGGAGANVLTF
TGTGCCAGCAGCGTAGGGGGAGGGGCGGGGGCCAACGTCCTGACTTTC
>TRBJ1-6|TRBD1|TRBV5-6|-
CASSFVQGDNSPLHF
TGTGCCAGCAGCTTCGTGCAGGGGGATAATTCACCCCTCCACTTT
>TRBJ2-1|TRBD1|TRBV5-1|-
CASSLDLTGGNNEQFF
TGCGCCAGCAGCTTGGATCTGACAGGGGGGAACAATGAGCAGTTCTTC
>TRBJ2-7|-|TRBV6-1|-
CASSETGRGSYEQYF
TGTGCCAGCAGTGAGACCGGGCGGGGCTCCTACGAGCAGTACTTC
>TRBJ2-3|-|TRBV5-1|-
CASSLGGGVDTQYF
TGCGCCAGCAGCTTAGGAGGGGGGGTGGATACGCAGTATTTT
>TRBJ2-1|TRBD2|TRBV7-2|-
CASSSPVLAGGRDEQFF
TGTGCCAGCAGCTCACCTGTACTAGCGGGCGGTCGAGATGAGCAGTTCTTC
>TRBJ1-2|-|TRBV30|-
CAWSVRGRGRGNYGYTF
TGTGCCTGGAGTGTACGAGGCAGGGGAAGGGGTAACTATGGCTACACCTTC
>TRBJ1-2|-|TRBV6-1|-
CASSEALYRSDYGYTF
TGTGCCAGCAGTGAAGCCCTTTATCGGTCCGATTATGGCTACACCTTC
>TRBJ1-5|TRBD1|TRBV6-6|-
CASSYSQGGRNQPQHF
TGTGCCAGCAGTTACTCTCAAGGGGGCCGCAATCAGCCCCAGCATTTT
>TRBJ2-7|-|TRBV7-3|-
CASSLSTKDEQYF
TGTGCCAGCAGCTTATCAACTAAAGACGAGCAGTACTTC
>TRBJ2-7|-|TRBV3-1/TRBV3-2|-
CASSAWRAATYEQYF
TGTGCCAGCAGCGCTTGGCGGGCGGCGACCTACGAGCAGTACTTC
>TRBJ2-1|TRBD1|TRBV24-1|few
CATSDPEGTGSHNEQFF
TGTGCCACCAGTGACCCCGAGGGGACAGGGAGCCACAATGAGCAGTTCTTC
>TRBJ1-1|-|TRBV5-4|-
CASSLDSVGIGNTEAFF
TGTGCCAGCAGCCTCGACAGTGTCGGAATAGGGAACACTGAAGCTTTCTTT
>TRBJ2-1|-|TRBV4-1|-
CASSQEELSSYNEQFF
TGCGCCAGCAGCCAAGAGGAGCTGAGCTCCTACAATGAGCAGTTCTTC
>TRBJ1-6|TRBD1|TRBV27|-
CASSMSDRGSSPLHF
TGTGCCAGCAGTATGTCGGACAGGGGAAGCTCACCCCTCCACTTT
>TRBJ1-2|-|TRBV19|-
CASSIFVGRVQANYGYTF
TGTGCCAGTAGTATATTTGTCGGCAGGGTACAAGCTAACTATGGCTACACCTTC
>TRBJ2-7|-|TRBV5-6|-
CASSSGNGSPDEQYF
TGTGCCAGCAGTTCCGGGAACGGATCCCCCGACGAGCAGTACTTC
>TRBJ2-6|-|TRBV9|-
CASSVAGSGGANVLTF
TGTGCCAGCAGCGTTGCAGGGTCGGGCGGGGCCAACGTCCTGACTTTC
>TRBJ2-2|-|TRBV7-9|-
CAGGPNTGELFF
TGTGCCGGGGGCCCTAACACCGGGGAGCTGTTTTTT
>TRBJ2-3|TRBD2|TRBV12-5|-
CASGGASGHSTDTQYF
TGTGCTAGTGGTGGGGCTAGCGGGCATAGCACAGATACGCAGTATTTT
>TRBJ2-1|TRBD2|TRBV5-6|-
CASSFKTSGVNEQFF
TGTGCCAGCAGCTTCAAGACTAGCGGGGTGAATGAGCAGTTCTTC
>TRBJ2-7|TRBD2|TRBV7-2|-
CASSRGTSGVYEQYF
TGTGCCAGCAGCCGTGGGACTAGCGGGGTCTACGAGCAGTACTTC
>TRBJ1-2|TRBD1|TRBV10-3|-
CAIRPGTGNYGYTF
TGTGCCATCAGACCGGGGACAGGCAACTATGGCTACACCTTC
>TRBJ1-4|-|TRBV27|-
CASSLSAREANEKLFF
TGTGCCAGCAGTTTATCCGCTCGGGAGGCTAATGAAAAACTGTTTTTT
>TRBJ1-2|TRBD1|TRBV7-2|few
CASSTGQGNGYTF
TGTGCCAGCAGCACGGGACAGGGAAATGGCTACACCTTC
>TRBJ2-1|-|TRBV21-1|-
CAHKHGLALYNEQFF
TGTGCCCACAAACATGGGCTCGCGCTGTACAATGAGCAGTTCTTC
>TRBJ2-7|TRBD1|TRBV29-1|-
CSVTLSVRQGWTYEQYF
TGCAGCGTTACGCTCTCGGTCCGACAGGGGTGGACCTACGAGCAGTACTTC
>TRBJ2-3|TRBD1|TRBV9|-
CASSARTGGTDTQYF
TGTGCCAGCAGCGCCCGGACAGGGGGCACAGATACGCAGTATTTT
>TRBJ1-4|-|TRBV19|-
CASSILGGGEKLFF
TGTGCCAGTAGTATACTAGGCGGGGGTGAAAAACTGTTTTTT
>TRBJ2-2|-|TRBV19|-
CASRSEGANTGELFF
TGTGCCAGTCGATCGGAGGGCGCTAACACCGGGGAGCTGTTTTTT
>TRBJ2-7|-|TRBV5-1|-
CASSFQGSGEQYF
TGCGCCAGCAGCTTCCAGGGGTCGGGCGAGCAGTACTTC
>TRBJ2-1|-|TRBV18|-
CASSPERTGIGRQFF
TGTGCCAGCTCCCCCGAGAGAACAGGGATAGGAAGGCAGTTCTTC
>TRBJ2-3|TRBD1|TRBV19|-
CASSIGDRGRDTQYF
TGTGCCAGTAGTATTGGTGACAGGGGTCGTGATACGCAGTATTTT
>TRBJ2-1|-|TRBV23-1|-
CASSPEFF
TGCGCCAGCAGCCCGGAGTTCTTC
>TRBJ1-6|-|TRBV7-2|-
CASSSTGRPLHF
TGTGCCAGCAGCTCTACGGGGAGACCCCTCCACTTT
>TRBJ2-1|-|TRBV7-2|-
CASSRGLASYNEQFF
TGTGCCAGCAGCAGAGGGCTAGCGAGCTACAATGAGCAGTTCTTC
>TRBJ2-3|-|TRBV19|-
CASSQTPGDTQYF
TGTGCCAGTAGCCAAACACCAGGAGATACGCAGTATTTT
>TRBJ2-7|TRBD2|TRBV11-2|-
CASSTRTSGSYEQYF
TGTGCCAGCAGCACGAGGACTAGCGGCTCCTACGAGCAGTACTTC
>TRBJ2-2|TRBD1|TRBV18|-
CASSPRTGSNTGELFF
TGTGCCAGCTCACCCCGGACAGGCTCGAACACCGGGGAGCTGTTTTTT
>TRBJ2-1|-|TRBV6-6|-
CASSLAGYNEQFF
TGTGCCAGCAGCCTTGCCGGGTACAATGAGCAGTTCTTC
>TRBJ1-2|-|TRBV2|-
CASSAQGLTNYGYTF
TGTGCCAGCAGTGCCCAGGGCCTTACTAACTATGGCTACACCTTC
>TRBJ1-6|-|TRBV23-1|-
CASSRQSRSPLHF
TGCGCCAGCAGTCGGCAGAGCAGGTCACCCCTCCACTTT
>TRBJ2-1|TRBD2|TRBV19|few
CASTSPGSGGDNEQFF
TGTGCCAGTACTTCCCCGGGGAGCGGGGGGGACAATGAGCAGTTCTTC
>TRBJ2-7|TRBD1|TRBV19|-
CASSTGQASEQYF
TGTGCCAGTAGTACAGGACAGGCTAGCGAGCAGTACTTC
>TRBJ2-2|-|TRBV11-2|once
CASSRPTETTGELFF
TGTGCCAGCAGCCGACCTACAGAAACCACCGGGGAGCTGTTTTTT
>TRBJ2-3|TRBD2|TRBV2|-
CASKRLAGGSTDTQYF
TGTGCCAGCAAAAGGCTAGCGGGGGGTAGTACAGATACGCAGTATTTT
>TRBJ2-5|TRBD1|TRBV24-1|-
CATSDLGTTGSGETQYF
TGTGCCACCAGTGATTTGGGGACGACAGGGTCGGGAGAGACCCAGTACTTC
>TRBJ1-1|TRBD1|TRBV5-4|few
CASSHPDRATEAFF
TGTGCCAGCAGCCATCCAGACAGGGCCACTGAAGCTTTCTTT
>TRBJ2-2|TRBD1|TRBV10-1|-
CASSRDRGTGELFF
TGCGCCAGCAGCCGGGACAGGGGAACCGGGGAGCTGTTTTTT
>TRBJ2-1|-|TRBV5-4|-
CASSLDGSNYNEQFF
TGTGCCAGCAGCTTGGACGGGAGCAACTACAATGAGCAGTTCTTC
>TRBJ1-2|TRBD1|TRBV6-5|-
CASSYSHGQGDGYTF
TGTGCCAGCAGTTACTCGCATGGCCAGGGGGATGGCTACACCTTC
>TRBJ2-3|-|TRBV30|-
CAYNRGLSTDTQYF
TGTGCCTACAACAGGGGACTTAGCACAGATACGCAGTATTTT
>TRBJ2-5|-|TRBV2|once
CASRVSGQETQYF
TGTGCCAGCAGGGTTAGCGGTCAAGAGACCCAGTACTTC